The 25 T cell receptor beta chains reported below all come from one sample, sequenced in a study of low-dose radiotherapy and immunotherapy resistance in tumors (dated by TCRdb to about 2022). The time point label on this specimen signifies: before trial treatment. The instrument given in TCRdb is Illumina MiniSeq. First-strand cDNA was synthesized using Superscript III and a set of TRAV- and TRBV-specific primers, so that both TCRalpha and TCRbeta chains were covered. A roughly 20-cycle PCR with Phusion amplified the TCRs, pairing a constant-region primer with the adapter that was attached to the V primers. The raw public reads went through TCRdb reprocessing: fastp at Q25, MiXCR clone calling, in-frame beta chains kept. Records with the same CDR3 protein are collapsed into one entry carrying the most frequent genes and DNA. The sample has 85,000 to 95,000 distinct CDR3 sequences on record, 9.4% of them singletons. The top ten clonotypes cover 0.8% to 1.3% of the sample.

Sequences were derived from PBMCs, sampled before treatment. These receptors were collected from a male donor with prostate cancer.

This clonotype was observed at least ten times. CDR3 nucleotide sequence: TGTGCCAGCAGCTTAAGGGGTCCGGGGGCCAGCAACCAAGAGACCCAGTACTTC. Its translation is CASSLRGPGASNQETQYF. This chain joins TRBV7-2 and TRBJ2-5; D is perhaps TRBD1 or TRBD2 (6 bases each). V was shortened by 2 bases and J by 0 bases, with 19 bases between the two germline ends. Germline values: CDR1 SGHTA, CDR2 FQGNSA. This CDR3 contains 18 residues.

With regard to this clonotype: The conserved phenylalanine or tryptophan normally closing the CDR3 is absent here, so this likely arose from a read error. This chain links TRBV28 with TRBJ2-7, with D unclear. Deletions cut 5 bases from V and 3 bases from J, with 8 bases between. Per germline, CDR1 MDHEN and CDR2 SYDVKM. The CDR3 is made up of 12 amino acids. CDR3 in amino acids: CASSRLVYEQYL. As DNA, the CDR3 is TGTGCCAGCAGTAGACTGGTCTACGAGCAGTACTTA.

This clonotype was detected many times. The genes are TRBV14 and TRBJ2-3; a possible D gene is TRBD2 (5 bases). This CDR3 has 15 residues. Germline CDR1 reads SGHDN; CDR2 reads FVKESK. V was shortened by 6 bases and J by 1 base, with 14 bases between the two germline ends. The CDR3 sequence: CASSPDYYRTDTQYF. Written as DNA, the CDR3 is TGTGCCAGCAGTCCTGACTACTATCGCACAGATACGCAGTATTTT.

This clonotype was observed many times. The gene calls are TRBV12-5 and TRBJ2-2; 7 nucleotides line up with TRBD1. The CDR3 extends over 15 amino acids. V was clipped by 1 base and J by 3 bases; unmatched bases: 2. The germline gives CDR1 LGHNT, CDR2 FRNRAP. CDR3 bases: TGTGCTAGTGGTTTGGGACAGGGCTACACCGGGGAGCTGTTTTTT. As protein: CASGLGQGYTGELFF.

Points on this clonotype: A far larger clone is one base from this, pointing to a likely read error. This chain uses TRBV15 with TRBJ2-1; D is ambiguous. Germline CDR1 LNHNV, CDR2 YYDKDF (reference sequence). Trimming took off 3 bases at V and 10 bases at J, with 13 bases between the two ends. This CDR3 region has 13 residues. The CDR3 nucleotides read TGTGCCACCAGCAGCGGCGAAGCCTACGAGCAGTTCTTC. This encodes CATSSGEAYEQFF.

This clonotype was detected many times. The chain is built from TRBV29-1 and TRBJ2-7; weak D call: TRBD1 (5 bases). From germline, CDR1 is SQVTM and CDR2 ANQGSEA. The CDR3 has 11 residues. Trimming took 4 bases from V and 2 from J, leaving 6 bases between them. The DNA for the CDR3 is TGCAGCGTTGCAGGGACCTACGAGCAGTACTTC. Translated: CSVAGTYEQYF.

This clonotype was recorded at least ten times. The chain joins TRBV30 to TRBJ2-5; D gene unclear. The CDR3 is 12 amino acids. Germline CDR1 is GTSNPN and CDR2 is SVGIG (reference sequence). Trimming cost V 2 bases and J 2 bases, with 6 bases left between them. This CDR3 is CAWSIGQETQYF. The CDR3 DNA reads TGTGCCTGGAGTATTGGACAAGAGACCCAGTACTTC.

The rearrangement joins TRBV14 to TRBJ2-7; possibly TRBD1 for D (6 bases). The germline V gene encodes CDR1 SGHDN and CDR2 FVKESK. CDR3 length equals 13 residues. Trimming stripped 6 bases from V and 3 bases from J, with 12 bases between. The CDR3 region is CASRSTGYYEQYF. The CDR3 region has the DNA TGTGCCAGCAGATCTACAGGGTACTACGAGCAGTACTTC.

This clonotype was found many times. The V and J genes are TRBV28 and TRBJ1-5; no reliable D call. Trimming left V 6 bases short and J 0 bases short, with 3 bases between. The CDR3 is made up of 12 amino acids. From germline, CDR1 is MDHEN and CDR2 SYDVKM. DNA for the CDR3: TGTGCCAGCAGCTATAGCAATCAGCCCCAGCATTTT. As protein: CASSYSNQPQHF. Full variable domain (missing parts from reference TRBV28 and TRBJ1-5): DVKVTQSSRYLVKRTGEKVFLECVQDMDHENMFWYRQDPGLGLRLIYFSYDVKMKEKGDIPEGYSVSREKKERFSLILESASTNQTSMYLCASSYSNQPQHFGDGTRLSIL.

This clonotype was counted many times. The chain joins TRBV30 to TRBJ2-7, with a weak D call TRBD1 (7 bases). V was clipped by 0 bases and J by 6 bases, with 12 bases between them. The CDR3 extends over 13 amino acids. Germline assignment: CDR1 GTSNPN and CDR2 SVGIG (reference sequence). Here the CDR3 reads CAWSVGGGFEQYF. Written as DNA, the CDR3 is TGTGCCTGGAGTGTAGGAGGGGGCTTCGAGCAGTACTTC.

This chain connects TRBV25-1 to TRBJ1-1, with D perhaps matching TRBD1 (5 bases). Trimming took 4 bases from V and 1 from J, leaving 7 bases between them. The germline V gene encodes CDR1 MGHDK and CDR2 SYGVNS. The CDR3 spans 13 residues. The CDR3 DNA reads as TGTGCCAGCAGTGTTACAGGGAACACTGAAGCTTTCTTT. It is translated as CASSVTGNTEAFF. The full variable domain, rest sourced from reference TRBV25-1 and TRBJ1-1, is EADIYQTPRYLVIGTGKKITLECSQTMGHDKMYWYQQDPGMELHLIHYSYGVNSTEKGDLSSESTVSRIRTEHFPLTLESARPSHTSQYLCASSVTGNTEAFFGQGTRLTVV.

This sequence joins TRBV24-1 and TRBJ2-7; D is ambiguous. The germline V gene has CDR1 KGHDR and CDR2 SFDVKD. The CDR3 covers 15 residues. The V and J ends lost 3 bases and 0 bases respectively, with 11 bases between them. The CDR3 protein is CATSDGSAISYEQYF. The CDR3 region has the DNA TGTGCCACCAGTGATGGGTCAGCGATCTCCTACGAGCAGTACTTC.

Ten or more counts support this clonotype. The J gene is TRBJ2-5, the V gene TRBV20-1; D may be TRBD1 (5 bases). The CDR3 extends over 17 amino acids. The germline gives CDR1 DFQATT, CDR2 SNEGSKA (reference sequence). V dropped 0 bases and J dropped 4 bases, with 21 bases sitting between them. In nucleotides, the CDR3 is TGCAGTGCTAGAGATGACAGAACCCGGCGACAAAGAGAGACCCAGTACTTC. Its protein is CSARDDRTRRQRETQYF.

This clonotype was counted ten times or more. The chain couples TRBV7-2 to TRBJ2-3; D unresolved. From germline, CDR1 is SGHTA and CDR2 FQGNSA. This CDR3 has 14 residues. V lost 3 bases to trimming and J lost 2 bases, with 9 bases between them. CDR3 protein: CASSFTLTTDTQYF. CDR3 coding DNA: TGTGCCAGCAGCTTCACGTTGACCACAGATACGCAGTATTTT.

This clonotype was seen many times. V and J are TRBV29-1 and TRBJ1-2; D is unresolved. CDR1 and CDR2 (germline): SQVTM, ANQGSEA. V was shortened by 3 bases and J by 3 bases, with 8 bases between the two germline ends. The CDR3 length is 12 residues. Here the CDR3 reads CSVDRWDYGYTF. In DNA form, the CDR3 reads TGCAGCGTTGACCGATGGGACTATGGCTACACCTTC.

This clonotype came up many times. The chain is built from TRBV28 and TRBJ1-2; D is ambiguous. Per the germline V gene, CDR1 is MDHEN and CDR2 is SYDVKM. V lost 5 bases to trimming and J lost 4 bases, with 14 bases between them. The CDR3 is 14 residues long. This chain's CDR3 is CASSRSAWVYGYTF. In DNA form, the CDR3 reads TGTGCCAGCAGTCGATCCGCTTGGGTCTATGGCTACACCTTC.

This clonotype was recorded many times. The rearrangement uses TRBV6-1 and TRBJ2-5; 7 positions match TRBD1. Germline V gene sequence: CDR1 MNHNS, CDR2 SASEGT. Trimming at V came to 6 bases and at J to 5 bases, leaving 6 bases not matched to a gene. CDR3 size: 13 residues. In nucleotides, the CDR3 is TGTGCCAGCAGACAAACAGGGGATGAGACCCAGTACTTC. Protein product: CASRQTGDETQYF.

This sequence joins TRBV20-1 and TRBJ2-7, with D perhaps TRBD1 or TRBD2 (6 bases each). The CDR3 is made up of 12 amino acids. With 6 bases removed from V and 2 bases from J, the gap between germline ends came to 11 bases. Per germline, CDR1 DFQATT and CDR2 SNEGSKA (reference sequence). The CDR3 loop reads CSAGGRTYEQYF. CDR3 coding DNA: TGCAGTGCCGGGGGCAGGACCTACGAGCAGTACTTC.

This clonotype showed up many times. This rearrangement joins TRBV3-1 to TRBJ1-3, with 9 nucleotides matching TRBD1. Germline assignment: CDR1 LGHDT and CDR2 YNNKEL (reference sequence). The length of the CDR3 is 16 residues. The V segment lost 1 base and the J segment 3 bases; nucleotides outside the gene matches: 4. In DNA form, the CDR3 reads TGTGCCAGCAGCCAAGGGGACAGGGTTTTTGGAAACACCATATATTTT. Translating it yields CASSQGDRVFGNTIYF. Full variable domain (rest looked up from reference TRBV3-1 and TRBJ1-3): DTAVSQTPKYLVTQMGNDKSIKCEQNLGHDTMYWYKQDSKKFLKIMFSYNNKELIINETVPNRFSPKSPDKAHLNLHINSLELGDSAVYFCASSQGDRVFGNTIYFGEGSWLTVV.

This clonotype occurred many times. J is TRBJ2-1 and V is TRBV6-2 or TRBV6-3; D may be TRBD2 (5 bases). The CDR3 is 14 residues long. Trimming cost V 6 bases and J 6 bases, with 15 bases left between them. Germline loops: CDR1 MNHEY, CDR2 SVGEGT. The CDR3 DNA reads TGTGCCAGCAGCCCTAGGGAGTGGGGCAATGAGCAGTTCTTC. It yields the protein CASSPREWGNEQFF.

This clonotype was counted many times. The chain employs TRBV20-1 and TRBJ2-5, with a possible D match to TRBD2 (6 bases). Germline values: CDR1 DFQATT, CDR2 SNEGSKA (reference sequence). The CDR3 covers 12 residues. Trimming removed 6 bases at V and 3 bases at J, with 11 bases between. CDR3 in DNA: TGCAGTGCGCCGGGACTCAAAGAGACCCAGTACTTC. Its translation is CSAPGLKETQYF.

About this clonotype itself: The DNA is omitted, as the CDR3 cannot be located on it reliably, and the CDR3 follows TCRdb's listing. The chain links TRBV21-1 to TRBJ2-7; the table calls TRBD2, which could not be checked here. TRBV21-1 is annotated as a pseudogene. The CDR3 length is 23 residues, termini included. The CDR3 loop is CASSIYLCSVTRGLAGGNYEQYF.

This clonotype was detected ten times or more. The CDR3 nucleotides are TGTGCCAGCACCCCCATCGGGGGGGGAGTTGAGACCCAGTACTTC. Its translation is CASTPIGGGVETQYF. The chain carries TRBV7-2 and TRBJ2-5, with 8 positions matching TRBD2. From germline, CDR1 is SGHTA and CDR2 FQGNSA. Trimming at V came to 7 bases and at J to 5 bases, leaving 12 bases not matched to a gene. CDR3 length: 15 residues.

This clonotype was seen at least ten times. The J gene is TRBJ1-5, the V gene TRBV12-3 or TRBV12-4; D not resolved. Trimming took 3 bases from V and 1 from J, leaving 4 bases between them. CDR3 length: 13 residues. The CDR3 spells CASSFNSNQPQHF. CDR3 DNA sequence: TGTGCCAGCAGTTTTAACAGCAATCAGCCCCAGCATTTT.

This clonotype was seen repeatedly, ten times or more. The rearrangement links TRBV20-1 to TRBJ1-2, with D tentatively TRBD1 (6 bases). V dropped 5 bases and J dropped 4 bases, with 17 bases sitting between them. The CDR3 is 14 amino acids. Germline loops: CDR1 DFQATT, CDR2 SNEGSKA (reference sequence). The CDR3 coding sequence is TGCAGTGCTCTTCGCCGACAGGACTCCTATGGCTACACCTTC. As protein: CSALRRQDSYGYTF.